This section outlines one TCR beta chain sequence together with its context. The source of the sample is a study of long-term antiretroviral therapy in people with HIV. Overall study: Some samples came about a decade before the 2015 immediate-ART recommendation, and these were the earliest.

With 0 bases clipped from V and 7 bases from J, the junction kept 5 bases outside the gene matches. CDR3 size: 16 residues. Looked up from germline, CDR1 is LGHNA and CDR2 is YNFKEQ. The libraries were made with immunoSEQ v3.0 at survey level. The data were produced by immunoSEQ multiplex PCR, yet TCRdb's version contains in-frame clones alone and is incomplete. The sample contains fewer than 35,000 clones, 75% to 85% of which appear only once. The rearrangement joins TRBV4-2 to TRBJ1-5, with TRBD1 identical over 11 bases. This clonotype was sampled from a man between 18 and 29 years old with HIV. The sample in question was unsorted PBMCs, obtained approximately 3.3 years after starting antiretroviral therapy. This CDR3 is CASSQDAGTGGQPQHF. The CDR3 DNA follows: TGTGCCAGCAGCCAAGATGCCGGGACAGGGGGACAGCCCCAGCATTTT.